This TCR beta chain was identified during a study of CD8 T cells in ankylosing spondylitis. Study-level points and caveats: Within ankylosing spondylitis blood, a TCR beta motif made up of eight or nine highly homologous variants appeared to be characteristic.

Remarks on this clonotype: What it binds is unknown.

Trimming cost V 5 bases and J 3 bases, with 13 bases left between them. The CDR3 is 14 amino acids. Germline V lookup: CDR1 MRHNA, CDR2 SNTAGT. MiXCR was run by TCRdb on the 5' RACE reads, yielding one entry per CDR3 protein. The sample has 300,000 to 350,000 distinct CDR3 sequences; about a fifth are singletons. This sequence joins TRBV6-4 and TRBJ1-2; D gene ambiguous. The sequence was obtained from a female donor with ankylosing spondylitis or in good health (not recorded which). Sequencing was carried out using blood, either unsorted or a sorted T cell fraction (not recorded which). The CDR3, as DNA: TGTGCCAGCAGTCCCTCGCAGGCCCACTATGGCTACACCTTC. Its protein is CASSPSQAHYGYTF.